This TCR beta chain was identified during a study of beta chain features in type 1 diabetes. Study-level findings and limits: Type 1 diabetes patients had moderately but significantly shorter TCRB CDR3s in all four CD4+ subsets. Type 1 diabetes patients showed fewer insertions and more deletions at VDJ junctions.

Sorting of CD4+ naive, central memory, regulatory and stem cell-like memory cells was performed via CD45RO/CCR7/CD25/CD127/CD95/CD27. All sorted populations exceeded 95% purity. There are a few counts of this clone. Its antigen is unknown. cDNA synthesis used the whole RNA isolate, giving expressed TCRB sequences. Some 3.3 million reads per sample on average were obtained from naive, central memory and regulatory T cell samples. The protocol was immunoSEQ multiplex PCR, while the TCRdb copy is restricted to in-frame clones and leaves out a portion. The sample shows more than 550,000 clones, more than 13% of them seen only once. The V segment lost 0 bases and the J segment 1 base; nucleotides outside the gene matches: 3. The CDR3 sequence is 16 residues long. Germline V gene lookup returns CDR1 SGDLS and CDR2 YYNGEE.

The sequenced material came from naive CD4+ T cells from blood. This receptor was obtained from a man in his late teens or twenties with type 1 diabetes. The chain links TRBV9 to TRBJ2-5, with 10 bases identical to TRBD1. The CDR3 DNA follows: TGTGCCAGCAGCGTAGAGGGGACAGGGGTCCAAGAGACCCAGTACTTC. Protein: CASSVEGTGVQETQYF.